The T cell receptor beta chain under discussion was sequenced for a study of cytotoxic CD8 clonotypes in ibrutinib-treated CLL. For the study at large: In all, under twelve patients were relapsed/refractory, under 16 were treatment-naive and roughly 18 were IGHV unmutated.

CDR3 length: 15 residues. V lost 1 base and J lost 6; bases outside the gene matches: 9. Germline CDR1 reads SEHNR; CDR2 reads FQNEAQ (reference sequence). This clone was observed a single time. Its antigen is not known. The repertoire was sequenced with immunoSEQ multiplex PCR; TCRdb's copy has only in-frame clones and lacks some. The table records about 150,000 clones, 75% to 80% of them present only once. Broader study findings: Private clonotypes, not public ones, expanded at ibrutinib response.

The specimen was PBMCs, collected after 24 months of ibrutinib treatment. This sequence was found in a human donor with chronic lymphocytic leukemia. The chain combines TRBV7-9 with TRBJ2-7; TRBD2 aligns across 7 bases. The CDR3: CASSLGSGREGEQYF. For the CDR3, the DNA is TGTGCCAGCAGCTTAGGGTCGGGCAGGGAGGGCGAGCAGTACTTC.